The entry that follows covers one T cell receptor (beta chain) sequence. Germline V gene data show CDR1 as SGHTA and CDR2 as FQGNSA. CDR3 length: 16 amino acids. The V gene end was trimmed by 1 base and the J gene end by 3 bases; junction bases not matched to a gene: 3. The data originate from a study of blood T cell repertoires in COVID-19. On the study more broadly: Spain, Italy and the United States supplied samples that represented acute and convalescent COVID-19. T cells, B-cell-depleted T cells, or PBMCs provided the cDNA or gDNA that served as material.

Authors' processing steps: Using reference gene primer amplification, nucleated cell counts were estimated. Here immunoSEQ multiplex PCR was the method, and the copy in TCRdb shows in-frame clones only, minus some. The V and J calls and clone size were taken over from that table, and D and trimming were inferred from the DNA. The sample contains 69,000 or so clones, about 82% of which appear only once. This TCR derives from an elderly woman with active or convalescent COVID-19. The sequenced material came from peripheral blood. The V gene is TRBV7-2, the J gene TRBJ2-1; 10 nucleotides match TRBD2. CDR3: CASSLGTSGLYNEQFF. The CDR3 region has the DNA TGTGCCAGCAGCTTAGGGACTAGCGGCCTCTACAATGAGCAGTTCTTC.